These 11 T cell receptor beta chains originate from one sample sequenced in a study of molecular identifiers for immune sequencing clone quantification. One entry per CDR3 protein results from TCRdb running MiXCR on the PCR reads. The repertoire holds 600,000 to 650,000 distinct CDR3 sequences, with just under 20% as singletons. The material sequenced was naive CD8+ T cells from blood, with Jurkat cell RNA spiked in. Sample subset: FACS-sorted CD8+CD4-CCR7+CD45RA+ naive T cells. Receptor source: a human donor in good health. Some libraries in this study had Jurkat cell RNA spiked in.

At least ten counts were recorded for this clonotype. The chain is built from TRBV20-1 and TRBJ2-7; 7 bases match TRBD2. This CDR3 is 15 amino acids long. Trimming removed 1 base from V and 2 bases from J; junction bases left unmatched: 8. Germline CDR1 reads DFQATT; CDR2 reads SNEGSKA (reference sequence). The CDR3 here is CSARAGLAAAYEQYF. The CDR3 nucleotides are TGCAGTGCTAGAGCGGGTCTAGCGGCCGCCTACGAGCAGTACTTC.

This clonotype was observed many times. The chain combines TRBV4-1 with TRBJ1-2; D not resolved. Germline CDR1 MGHRA, CDR2 YSYEKL. Trimming cost V 4 bases and J 3 bases, with 15 bases left between them. The CDR3 loop spans 15 amino acids. For the CDR3, the DNA is TGCGCCAGCAGCCGACTAGAGGGAAGCGACTATGGCTACACCTTC. This encodes CASSRLEGSDYGYTF.

Concerning this clonotype: This sequence may be a read error, since a much larger clone differs from it by one base. CDR3 DNA: TGTGCCAGCAGCTTGGGGGAAATAGCGGAAGCGACAGATACGCAGTATTTT. Translating it yields CASSLGEIAEATDTQYF. The V and J genes are TRBV5-6 and TRBJ2-3, with D perhaps TRBD2 (6 bases). V lost 0 bases and J 3 bases, leaving 17 bases between the germline ends. The CDR3 length is 17 residues. Per germline, CDR1 SGHDT and CDR2 YYEEEE.

This clonotype came up many times. The chain joins TRBV21-1 to TRBJ2-6; the DNA was not compared with TRBD1, the D call given in the table. TRBV21-1 is assigned pseudogene status. The CDR3 runs 15 residues. CDR3 protein: CASSGGFAGANVLTF. CDR3 nucleotides: TGTGCCAGCAGCGGGGGATTCGCTGGGGCCAACGTCCTGACTTTC.

This chain uses TRBV4-3 with TRBJ1-2, with D unclear. Germline loops: CDR1 LGHNA, CDR2 YSLEER. This CDR3 spans 16 amino acids. Trimming removed 0 bases at V and 8 bases at J, with 19 bases between. The CDR3 DNA follows: TGCGCCAGCAGCCAAGAGATTGCGGGCTCCTCAGTCGGCTACACCTTC. Encoded protein: CASSQEIAGSSVGYTF.

The sample holds many counts of this clonotype. This chain connects TRBV20-1 to TRBJ2-7; 12 bases map to TRBD1. The CDR3 extends over 14 amino acids. Germline lookup yields CDR1 DFQATT and CDR2 SNEGSKA (reference sequence). Trimming at V came to 6 bases and at J to 1 base, leaving 4 bases not matched to a gene. CDR3 in DNA: TGCAGTGCCGTGGGACAGGGGGCTTCCTACGAGCAGTACTTC. It codes for CSAVGQGASYEQYF.

The gene calls are TRBV6-5 and TRBJ2-1; D is uncertain. Trimming stripped 0 bases from V and 8 bases from J, with 8 bases between. CDR3 length: 13 residues. Germline values: CDR1 MNHEY, CDR2 SVGAGI. CDR3 residues: CASSYSNEDEQFF. DNA for the CDR3: TGTGCCAGCAGTTACTCGAATGAAGATGAGCAGTTCTTC.

On this clonotype: It may be a read error: a sequence one base away is much more abundant. The J gene is TRBJ2-3, the V gene TRBV13; D gene ambiguous. CDR1 is PRHDT, CDR2 FYEKMQ, per germline (reference sequence). The V gene lost 0 bases and the J gene lost 8 bases, with 9 bases spanning the gap. The CDR3 runs 13 residues. The CDR3: CASSLGNAGTQYF. In DNA form, the CDR3 reads TGTGCCAGCAGCTTAGGCAACGCAGGTACGCAGTATTTT.

Worth noting for this clonotype: This may stem from a read error, because a much larger clone lies one nucleotide away. The chain recombines TRBV10-2 with TRBJ1-2; possible D gene TRBD1, 5 bases. Germline CDR1 WSHSY, CDR2 SAAADI. The CDR3 contains 13 residues. CDR3 coding DNA: TGCGCCAGCAGTGTCGGGACTAACTATAGCTACACCTTC. Amino acids: CASSVGTNYSYTF.

This clonotype was seen more than once but under ten times. The CDR3 protein is CASSPGDRGGTEAFF. The CDR3 nucleotides are TGTGCCAGCTCACCCGGGGACAGGGGCGGGACTGAAGCTTTCTTT. The chain couples TRBV18 to TRBJ1-1; 10 positions match TRBD1. Losses at the gene ends were 3 bases for V and 5 bases for J; bases not matched to a gene: 6. The CDR3 contains 15 residues. CDR1 KGHSH and CDR2 LQKENI come from the germline V gene.

The table lists this clonotype with many counts. V usage is TRBV5-5 and J usage is TRBJ2-1; D possibly uses TRBD1 or TRBD2 (5 bases each). The CDR3 extends over 17 amino acids. Germline V gene data show CDR1 as SGHKS and CDR2 as YYEKEE (reference sequence). Deletions cut 4 bases from V and 2 bases from J, with 19 bases between. In nucleotides, the CDR3 is TGTGCCAGCAGCCGGGGCAGCGTACGCTCTACCTACAATGAGCAGTTCTTC. Translated, it gives CASSRGSVRSTYNEQFF.